A single T cell receptor beta chain is shown here with its context. Treatment denoted: oral pan-JAK inhibitor, 5-10 mg twice daily. Sorting of CD4+ and CD8+ T cells was performed on PBMCs. cDNA serving as the sequencing template came from extracted, reverse transcribed RNA. Generated by immunoSEQ multiplex PCR, the TCRdb table keeps only in-frame clones and is missing some. The sample records about 140,000 clones, roughly four fifths being singletons. This entry belongs to a study of CD8+ T cells in alopecia areata. The source was CD8+ T cells sorted from blood, collected at week 4, from a patient treated with tofacitinib. The TCR sequence derives from a human donor with alopecia areata.

CDR3 coding DNA: TGTGCCAGCAGCTTGGAAAGCACAGATACGCAGTATTTT. This sequence encodes CASSLESTDTQYF. V is TRBV5-6 and J is TRBJ2-3; D unresolved. Germline lookup yields CDR1 SGHDT and CDR2 YYEEEE. There are 13 residues in the CDR3. Trimming took 0 bases from V and 0 from J, leaving 2 bases between them.